This T cell receptor beta chain is drawn from a study of cytotoxic CD8 clonotypes in ibrutinib-treated CLL. Background on the study: Included were 11 to 12 relapsed/refractory and some 15 treatment-naive patients, of whom some 18 were IGHV unmutated. The study's findings and limits: Sustained-remission and progressing patients were not sampled at matched times.

V lost 0 bases and J lost 4; bases outside the gene matches: 1. The CDR3 runs to 16 residues. CDR1 is SGHRS, CDR2 YFSETQ, per germline. As regards this clone: Its antigen is undetermined.

Sequencing sought depths of 1 in 200,000 to 1 in 1 million T cells. The protocol was immunoSEQ multiplex PCR, while the TCRdb copy is restricted to in-frame clones and leaves out a portion. The sample includes about 140,000 clones, approximately 80% of them seen just once. The chain couples TRBV5-1 to TRBJ1-6; 10 nucleotides line up with TRBD1. The sample in question was PBMCs, obtained after 36 months of ibrutinib treatment. This sequence was found in a human donor with chronic lymphocytic leukemia. The CDR3 DNA is TGCGCCAGCAGCTTGGGGACAGGGGGTTATAATTCACCCCTCCACTTT. Its translation is CASSLGTGGYNSPLHF.